This T cell receptor beta chain appears in the sequencing data of a study of blood T cell repertoires in COVID-19. Study overall: Samples of COVID-19 (acute and convalescent) were obtained from the United States, Italy and Spain. The analysed material was cDNA or gDNA that came from T cells, B-cell-depleted T cells, or PBMCs.

As handled by the study authors: Estimates of nucleated cell counts were drawn from the amplification of reference gene primers. Repertoires were generated with immunoSEQ multiplex PCR, while TCRdb's copy carries only in-frame clones and drops some. D and trimming come from the DNA, and the V and J calls and clone size come from that table. Here the sample spans some 240,000 clones, more than 75% being singletons. The CDR3 sequence is 14 residues long. CDR1 and CDR2 from the germline V gene are SEHNR and FQNEAQ (reference sequence). V gave up 5 bases and J gave up 6 bases, with 16 bases separating them.

The material sequenced was peripheral blood. The gene calls are TRBV7-9 and TRBJ1-1; D is uncertain. This receptor was obtained from a woman aged 55 to 70 with active or convalescent COVID-19. The CDR3 reads CASSPSPSRSEAFF. As DNA, the CDR3 is TGTGCCAGCAGCCCTAGCCCCTCCCGGTCTGAAGCTTTCTTT.